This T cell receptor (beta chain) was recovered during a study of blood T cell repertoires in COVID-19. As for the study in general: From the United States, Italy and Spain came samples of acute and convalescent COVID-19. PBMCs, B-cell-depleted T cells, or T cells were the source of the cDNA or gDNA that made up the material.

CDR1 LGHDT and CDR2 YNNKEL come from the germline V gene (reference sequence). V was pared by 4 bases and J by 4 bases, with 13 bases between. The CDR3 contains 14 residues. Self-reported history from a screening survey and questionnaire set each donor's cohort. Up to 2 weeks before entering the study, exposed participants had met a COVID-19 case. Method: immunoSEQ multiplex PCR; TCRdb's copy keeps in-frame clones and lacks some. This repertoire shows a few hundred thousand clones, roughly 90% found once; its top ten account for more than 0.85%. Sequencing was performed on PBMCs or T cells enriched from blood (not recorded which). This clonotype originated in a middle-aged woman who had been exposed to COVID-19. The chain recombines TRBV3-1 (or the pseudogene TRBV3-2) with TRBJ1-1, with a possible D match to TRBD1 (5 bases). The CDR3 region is CASSLGRGLTEAFF. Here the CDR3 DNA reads TGTGCCAGCAGCCTAGGAAGGGGCCTCACTGAAGCTTTCTTT.